This record looks at one TCR beta chain sequence and its context. Per the original data handling: Amplification with reference gene primers provided the estimates of nucleated cell counts. Repertoires were generated with immunoSEQ multiplex PCR, while TCRdb's copy carries only in-frame clones and drops some. That table is the source of V, J and clone size, and D and trimming were worked out from the DNA. Of 65,000 or so clones listed, more than 90% were seen once; the top ten hold over 0.95%. The sample originates from a study of blood T cell repertoires in COVID-19. Study-wide background: Acute and convalescent COVID-19 samples came from the United States, Italy and Spain. T cells, B-cell-depleted T cells, or PBMCs provided the cDNA or gDNA that served as material.

The V gene's germline CDR1 is MNHEY and CDR2 SVGAGI. The CDR3 is 13 residues long. Trimming stripped 2 bases from V and 7 bases from J, with 9 bases between. This rearrangement joins TRBV6-5 to TRBJ1-5; D is ambiguous. This receptor was identified in a man in his fifties or sixties with acute or convalescent COVID-19. Specimen: peripheral blood. The CDR3 nucleotides read TGTGCCAGCAGTTACATGGGCGGGCAGCCCCAGCATTTT. Translated: CASSYMGGQPQHF.